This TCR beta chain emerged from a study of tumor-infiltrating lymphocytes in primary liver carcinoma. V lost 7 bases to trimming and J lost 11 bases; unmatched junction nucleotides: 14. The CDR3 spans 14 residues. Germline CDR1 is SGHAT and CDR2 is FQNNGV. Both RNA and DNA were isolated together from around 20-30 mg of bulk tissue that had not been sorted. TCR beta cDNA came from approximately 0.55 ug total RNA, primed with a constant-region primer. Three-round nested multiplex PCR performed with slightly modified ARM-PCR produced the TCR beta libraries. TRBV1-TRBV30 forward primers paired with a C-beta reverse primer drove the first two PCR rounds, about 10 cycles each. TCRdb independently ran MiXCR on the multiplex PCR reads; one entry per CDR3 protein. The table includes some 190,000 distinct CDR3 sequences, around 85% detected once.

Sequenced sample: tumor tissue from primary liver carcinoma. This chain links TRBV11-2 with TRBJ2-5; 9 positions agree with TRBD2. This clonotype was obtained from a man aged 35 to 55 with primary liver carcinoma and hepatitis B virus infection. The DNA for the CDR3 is TGTGCCAGCACCCGAGCGGGAGGACAAGACACTCAGTACTTC. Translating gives CASTRAGGQDTQYF.